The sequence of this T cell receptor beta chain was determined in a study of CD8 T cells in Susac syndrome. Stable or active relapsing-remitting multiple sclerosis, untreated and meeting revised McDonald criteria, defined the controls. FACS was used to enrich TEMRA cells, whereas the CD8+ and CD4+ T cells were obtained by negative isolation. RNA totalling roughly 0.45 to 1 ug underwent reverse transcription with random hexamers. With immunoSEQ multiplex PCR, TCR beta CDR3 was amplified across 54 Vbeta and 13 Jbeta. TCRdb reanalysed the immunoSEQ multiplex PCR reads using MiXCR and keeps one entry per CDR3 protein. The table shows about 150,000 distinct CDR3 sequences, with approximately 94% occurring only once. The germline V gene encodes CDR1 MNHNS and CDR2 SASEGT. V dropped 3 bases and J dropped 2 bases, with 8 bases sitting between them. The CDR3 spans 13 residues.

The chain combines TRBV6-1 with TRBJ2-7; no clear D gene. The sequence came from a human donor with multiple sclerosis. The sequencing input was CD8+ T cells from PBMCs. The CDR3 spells CASSERLPYEQYF. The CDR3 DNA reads TGTGCCAGCAGTGAGCGGTTGCCCTACGAGCAGTACTTC.